Below, 32 T cell receptor beta chains from the same sample are listed, as sequenced in a study of T cells in localized non-small cell lung cancer (TCRdb year 2020). Libraries were prepared through the immunoSEQ multiplex PCR assay. Not all clones reach the TCRdb copy of this immuneACCESS table, which keeps in-frame sequences only. Checked studies attribute under half of the gap to unresolved V genes and leave the rest unexplained. The sample table lists around 130,000 clones, around 89% of them with a count of one. The ten largest account for roughly 1.8% of the sample. Here the sequenced sample was peripheral blood, taken before any cancer treatment. These receptors were taken from a female donor aged 60 or older with stage I lung adenocarcinoma.

The genes are TRBV7-3 and TRBJ2-1, with unresolved D. The CDR3 spans 14 residues. The V gene lost 4 bases and the J gene lost 3 bases, with 10 bases spanning the gap. CDR1 is SGHTA, CDR2 FQGTGA, per germline. The CDR3 region is CASSSRPGYNEQFF. CDR3 nucleotides: TGTGCCAGCAGCTCCCGGCCGGGCTACAATGAGCAGTTCTTC.

This clone was found a few times. CDR3 coding DNA: TGTGCCAGCTCACCACCTGCATTTTACACCGGGGAGCTGTTTTTT. Amino acids: CASSPPAFYTGELFF. J is TRBJ2-2 and V is TRBV18; D is undetermined. Trimming stripped 0 bases from V and 3 bases from J, with 8 bases between. From germline, CDR1 is KGHSH and CDR2 LQKENI. This CDR3 spans 15 amino acids.

The rearrangement links TRBV5-1 to TRBJ2-7; D gene unclear. This CDR3 region has 13 residues. CDR1 SGHRS and CDR2 YFSETQ come from the germline V gene. V lost 2 bases to trimming and J lost 2 bases, with 8 bases between them. In DNA, the CDR3 is TGCGCCAGCAGCTTCGAAGGACCCTACGAGCAGTACTTC. It is translated as CASSFEGPYEQYF.

The chain uses TRBV5-4 and TRBJ2-5, with TRBD2 matching 10 bases. This CDR3 has 15 amino acids. The J segment lost 5 bases and the V segment lost 4 bases, leaving 8 bases of the junction unmatched. Germline values: CDR1 SGHNT, CDR2 YYREEE (reference sequence). As DNA, the CDR3 is TGTGCCAGCAGCCCTTCTAGCGGGAGCTGGGAGACCCAGTACTTC. It yields the protein CASSPSSGSWETQYF.

The sample holds one count of this clone. The chain combines TRBV27 with TRBJ2-1, with 10 bases fitting TRBD2. The CDR3 is 17 amino acids. The V segment lost 3 bases and the J segment 6 bases; nucleotides outside the gene matches: 11. Germline values: CDR1 MNHEY, CDR2 SMNVEV (reference sequence). The CDR3 nucleotides read TGTGCCAGCAGTTTTGTACGAGCGGGAGGGCCAGGCAATGAGCAGTTCTTC. Translation gives CASSFVRAGGPGNEQFF.

This clone appeared a single time. V and J are TRBV11-2 and TRBJ2-3; 8 bases map to TRBD1. The CDR3 sequence is 16 residues long. V was clipped by 5 bases and J by 2 bases; unmatched bases: 9. Germline V lookup: CDR1 SGHAT, CDR2 FQNNGV. CDR3: CASSPGQGSFTDTQYF. CDR3 bases: TGTGCCAGCAGCCCAGGACAGGGCTCTTTCACAGATACGCAGTATTTT.

V gene TRBV10-3 combines with J gene TRBJ2-1; TRBD2 aligns across 9 bases. CDR1 and CDR2 from the germline V gene are ENHRY and SYGVKD. The CDR3 sequence is 17 residues long. The J segment lost 5 bases and the V segment lost 0 bases, leaving 8 bases of the junction unmatched. The CDR3 loop reads CAISESSIAGVHNEQFF. CDR3 DNA sequence: TGTGCCATCAGTGAGTCCTCGATAGCGGGAGTCCACAATGAGCAGTTCTTC.

The genes are TRBV7-8 and TRBJ2-3; 10 positions match TRBD2. The V gene's germline CDR1 is SGHVS and CDR2 FQNEAQ. The CDR3 spans 16 residues. V lost 4 bases and J lost 2; bases outside the gene matches: 6. CDR3 nucleotide sequence: TGTGCCAGCAGCTATCAGAGCGGGAGGGCCACAGATACGCAGTATTTT. Residues: CASSYQSGRATDTQYF. The full variable domain, with the rest looked up from reference TRBV7-8 and TRBJ2-3, is GAGVSQSPRYKVAKRGQDVALRCDPISGHVSLFWYQQALGQGPEFLTYFQNEAQLDKSGLPSDRFFAERPEGSVSTLKIQRTQQEDSAVYLCASSYQSGRATDTQYFGPGTRLTVL.

The chain employs TRBV11-2 and TRBJ2-1; 10 nucleotides align to TRBD2. The CDR3 runs 14 residues. The V and J ends lost 9 bases and 4 bases, in that order; junction bases with no gene match: 6. CDR1 SGHAT and CDR2 FQNNGV come from the germline V gene. CDR3 nucleotides: TGTGCCAGTACTAGCGGGACAATATACAATGAGCAGTTCTTC. Translated: CASTSGTIYNEQFF.

The chain recombines TRBV4-1 with TRBJ2-1; no clear D. CDR1 and CDR2 from the germline V gene are MGHRA and YSYEKL. Trimming removed 0 bases at V and 1 base at J, with 10 bases between. CDR3 size: 16 residues. CDR3 nucleotides: TGCGCCAGCAGCCAAGATGGGTGGACGTCCTACAATGAGCAGTTCTTC. This translates into CASSQDGWTSYNEQFF.

This chain uses TRBV6-5 with TRBJ2-2, with D possibly being TRBD1 (6 bases). Germline CDR1 reads MNHEY; CDR2 reads SVGAGI. This CDR3 spans 15 amino acids. Trimming stripped 4 bases from V and 1 base from J, with 10 bases between. The CDR3 sequence is CASSSKGQNTGELFF. The CDR3 nucleotides are TGTGCCAGCAGTTCAAAGGGACAGAACACCGGGGAGCTGTTTTTT.

The genes are TRBV5-1 and TRBJ2-1; TRBD1 is a possible D gene (6 bases). V was trimmed by 4 bases and J by 3 bases, leaving 14 bases between them. The germline gives CDR1 SGHRS, CDR2 YFSETQ. The CDR3 length is 15 residues. The CDR3 bases are TGCGCCAGCAGCCTCCTAGGGGGAGACTACAATGAGCAGTTCTTC. Translation: CASSLLGGDYNEQFF. Complete variable domain (other parts from reference TRBV5-1 and TRBJ2-1): KAGVTQTPRYLIKTRGQQVTLSCSPISGHRSVSWYQQTPGQGLQFLFEYFSETQRNKGNFPGRFSGRQFSNSRSEMNVSTLELGDSALYLCASSLLGGDYNEQFFGPGTRLTVL.

The chain has TRBV5-1 and TRBJ2-3; TRBD2 aligns across 8 bases. Germline V gene data show CDR1 as SGHRS and CDR2 as YFSETQ. The CDR3 covers 16 residues. J was trimmed by 4 bases and V by 0 bases; bases with no gene match: 7. The CDR3 DNA reads TGCGCCAGCAGCTTGGATGGTAGCGGGATATCAGATACGCAGTATTTT. This codes for CASSLDGSGISDTQYF.

The chain joins TRBV7-8 to TRBJ1-2; D is perhaps TRBD1 (5 bases). Germline CDR1 and CDR2: SGHVS and FQNEAQ. This CDR3 region has 16 residues. Trimming took 0 bases from V and 8 from J, leaving 19 bases between them. The CDR3: CASSLAVGGVRRGYTF. The DNA of the CDR3 is TGTGCCAGCAGCTTAGCTGTAGGAGGGGTGCGACGGGGCTACACCTTC.

The gene calls are TRBV4-1 and TRBJ2-7, with a tentative D call TRBD2 (6 bases). The V end lost 1 base, the J end lost 1 base, and 14 bases lay between the germline ends. This CDR3 has 16 residues. Germline V CDR1 and CDR2: MGHRA, YSYEKL. The CDR3 nucleotides read TGCGCCAGCAGCCAAGTTCTAGCGAGACGGTCCTACGAGCAGTACTTC. This gives the protein CASSQVLARRSYEQYF.

The J gene is TRBJ2-5, the V gene TRBV5-4, with D perhaps matching TRBD1 (6 bases). The length of the CDR3 is 13 residues. CDR1 SGHNT and CDR2 YYREEE come from the germline V gene (reference sequence). V lost 1 base, J lost 7 bases, and 11 bases lay in between. The CDR3 region is CASSLLGAGTQYF. Here the CDR3 DNA reads TGTGCCAGCAGCTTGCTGGGGGCTGGGACCCAGTACTTC.

This chain uses TRBV5-1 with TRBJ2-7; possible D gene TRBD1, 6 bases. The CDR3 spans 13 residues. CDR1 and CDR2 (germline): SGHRS, YFSETQ. Trimming took 2 bases from V and 2 from J, leaving 8 bases between them. For the CDR3, the DNA is TGCGCCAGCAGCTTCGGACAGACCTACGAGCAGTACTTC. The encoded protein is CASSFGQTYEQYF.

This clone has more than one count but fewer than ten. The chain couples TRBV30 to TRBJ2-2; D is ambiguous. The CDR3 runs 11 residues. Germline CDR1 GTSNPN, CDR2 SVGIG (reference sequence). V dropped 4 bases and J dropped 7 bases, with 7 bases sitting between them. CDR3 in DNA: TGTGCCTGGATCAACCACGGGGAGCTGTTTTTT. Its translation is CAWINHGELFF.

DNA for the CDR3: TGTGCCAGCAGCTTGGATAGGGTGAACACTGAAGCTTTCTTT. Residues: CASSLDRVNTEAFF. The gene calls are TRBV5-6 and TRBJ1-1; D not resolved. The CDR3 runs 14 residues. The germline CDR1 and CDR2 sequences are SGHDT and YYEEEE. Between the trimmed V and J ends, which lost 0 bases and 0 bases, there was a span of 6 bases.

The chain employs TRBV6-6 and TRBJ1-2; D is perhaps TRBD1 (6 bases). Germline loops: CDR1 MNHNY, CDR2 SVGAGI (reference sequence). Trimming shortened V by 2 bases and J by 14 bases, and 12 bases separated the two germline ends. This CDR3 has 11 residues. CDR3 sequence reads: CASSYGTPPTF. The CDR3 DNA reads TGTGCCAGCAGTTACGGGACACCGCCAACCTTC.

The chain joins TRBV10-3 to TRBJ2-7, with 10 nucleotides matching TRBD1. This CDR3 is built from 14 residues. The V and J ends lost 2 bases and 6 bases, in that order; junction bases with no gene match: 4. Germline assignment: CDR1 ENHRY and CDR2 SYGVKD. The CDR3 is CAISERDRGSEQYF. The CDR3 coding sequence is TGTGCCATCAGTGAGCGGGACAGGGGATCCGAGCAGTACTTC.

This chain connects TRBV19 to TRBJ2-3; 14 positions agree with TRBD2. The CDR3 is 15 amino acids. V shed 5 bases, J shed 4 bases, and the junction held 2 bases outside the gene matches. The germline V gene encodes CDR1 LNHDA and CDR2 SQIVND (reference sequence). The CDR3 sequence: CASSRTSGRSDTQYF. The CDR3 DNA follows: TGTGCCAGTAGTCGGACTAGCGGGAGGTCAGATACGCAGTATTTT.

CDR3 in DNA: TGCGCCAGCAGCTTGGTCGCGGGGACCTCCTACGAGCAGTACTTC. This gives the protein CASSLVAGTSYEQYF. The rearrangement uses TRBV5-1 and TRBJ2-7; perhaps TRBD2 as D (6 bases). The CDR3 is 15 residues long. Per the germline V gene, CDR1 is SGHRS and CDR2 is YFSETQ. V was trimmed by 0 bases and J by 0 bases, leaving 10 bases between them.

The chain joins TRBV12-5 to TRBJ2-2; TRBD1 matches 8 bases. Germline assignment: CDR1 LGHNT and CDR2 FRNRAP. V dropped 5 bases and J dropped 5; count of bases not matched to a gene: 7. The CDR3 runs 15 residues. The DNA for the CDR3 is TGTGCTAGTGGTGCGGGACAGGTCAGAACCGGGGAGCTGTTTTTT. It yields the protein CASGAGQVRTGELFF.

The rearrangement joins TRBV18 to TRBJ2-3, with D unresolved. Germline-derived CDR1 and CDR2 are KGHSH and LQKENI. Trimming cost V 5 bases and J 4 bases, with 13 bases left between them. There are 14 residues in the CDR3. CDR3 sequence: CASSALLGADTQYF. CDR3 in DNA: TGTGCCAGCTCAGCCCTCTTGGGCGCAGATACGCAGTATTTT. The full variable domain, completed using reference TRBV18 and TRBJ2-3, is NAGVMQNPRHLVRRRGQEARLRCSPMKGHSHVYWYRQLPEEGLKFMVYLQKENIIDESGMPKERFSAEFPKEGPSILRIQQVVRGDSAAYFCASSALLGADTQYFGPGTRLTVL.

The chain joins TRBV6-1 to TRBJ2-3, with D uncertain. V was trimmed by 3 bases and J by 1 base, leaving 11 bases between them. This CDR3 has 15 amino acids. From germline, CDR1 is MNHNS and CDR2 SASEGT. The CDR3 nucleotides are TGTGCCAGCAGTGAGCAAAATGTCCGCACAGATACGCAGTATTTT. Protein product: CASSEQNVRTDTQYF.

The V and J genes are TRBV11-2 and TRBJ2-7; 12 nucleotides align to TRBD2. Germline V gene data show CDR1 as SGHAT and CDR2 as FQNNGV. CDR3 size: 15 residues. J gave up 5 bases and V 6 bases, and 8 bases lay outside the gene matches. The CDR3 sequence: CASSTGLAGRDEQYF. In nucleotides, the CDR3 is TGTGCCAGCAGTACCGGACTAGCGGGAAGGGACGAGCAGTACTTC.

This rearrangement joins TRBV9 to TRBJ1-2; 11 positions agree with TRBD1. V lost 4 bases and J lost 8; bases outside the gene matches: 7. This CDR3 contains 14 residues. Germline V gene data show CDR1 as SGDLS and CDR2 as YYNGEE. CDR3 in DNA: TGTGCCAGCAGCCGAGGACAGGGGGCGGGCGGCTACACCTTC. Translated, it gives CASSRGQGAGGYTF.

The chain is built from TRBV29-1 and TRBJ2-3, with 12 bases lining up with TRBD2. Germline V gene sequence: CDR1 SQVTM, CDR2 ANQGSEA. The CDR3 runs 18 residues. J was trimmed by 1 base and V by 1 base; bases with no gene match: 9. The CDR3 DNA reads as TGCAGCGTTGAAGGAGGGCTAGCGGGAGGGTTAGGCACAGATACGCAGTATTTT. This gives the protein CSVEGGLAGGLGTDTQYF.

The chain uses TRBV14 and TRBJ1-1; D not resolved. The germline CDR1 and CDR2 sequences are SGHDN and FVKESK. Trimming stripped 0 bases from V and 11 bases from J, with 13 bases between. CDR3 length: 13 residues. The CDR3 region is CASSQERKGRAFF. For the CDR3, the DNA is TGTGCCAGCAGCCAAGAGAGGAAGGGAAGGGCTTTCTTT.

For this clone: A junction end diverges from the germline sequence, so it may reflect a read error. The chain has TRBV6-1 and TRBJ2-7; D is ambiguous. This CDR3 region has 13 residues. The germline V gene encodes CDR1 MNHNS and CDR2 SASEGT. CDR3 sequence reads: CASREGRTYEQYF. DNA of the CDR3: TGTGCCAGCAGGGAAGGACGGACCTACGAGCAGTACTTC.

This rearrangement joins TRBV7-3 to TRBJ1-1, with 9 bases lining up with TRBD1. Germline CDR1 is SGHTA and CDR2 is FQGTGA. V was pared by 5 bases and J by 10 bases, with 8 bases of the junction left unmatched. The CDR3 runs 13 residues. The CDR3 DNA reads as TGTGCCAGCAGCCCGACAGGGGGGACGGGAGCTTTCTTT. Translating gives CASSPTGGTGAFF.